This T cell receptor beta chain was found in a study of shared clonotypes between healthy human individuals. The V gene end was trimmed by 5 bases and the J gene end by 6 bases; junction bases not matched to a gene: 5. CDR3 size: 14 residues. Germline assignment: CDR1 SGHTA and CDR2 FQGTGA. The study's findings and limits: Generally, naive subsets came out with larger estimated richness than memory subsets.

Details on this clone: Its matching antigen is unknown.

Memory CD4+ cells were the fraction left after CD45RA+ naive selection. TCRdb keeps only in-frame clones here, not all; method: immunoSEQ multiplex PCR. The table records millions of clones, roughly 93% of them present only once. The V call is TRBV7-3, the J call TRBJ2-2, with 8 bases that match TRBD1. The sample taken for sequencing was naive CD4+ T cells from PBMCs. Subset denoted: CD45RA+ positively selected. The receptor's source is a man younger than 35 in good health. Some clones in this sample may be carry-over from other donors' samples. In nucleotides, the CDR3 is TGTGCCAGCAGCCCCACAGGGGGTGCCGGGGAGCTGTTTTTT. It codes for CASSPTGGAGELFF.